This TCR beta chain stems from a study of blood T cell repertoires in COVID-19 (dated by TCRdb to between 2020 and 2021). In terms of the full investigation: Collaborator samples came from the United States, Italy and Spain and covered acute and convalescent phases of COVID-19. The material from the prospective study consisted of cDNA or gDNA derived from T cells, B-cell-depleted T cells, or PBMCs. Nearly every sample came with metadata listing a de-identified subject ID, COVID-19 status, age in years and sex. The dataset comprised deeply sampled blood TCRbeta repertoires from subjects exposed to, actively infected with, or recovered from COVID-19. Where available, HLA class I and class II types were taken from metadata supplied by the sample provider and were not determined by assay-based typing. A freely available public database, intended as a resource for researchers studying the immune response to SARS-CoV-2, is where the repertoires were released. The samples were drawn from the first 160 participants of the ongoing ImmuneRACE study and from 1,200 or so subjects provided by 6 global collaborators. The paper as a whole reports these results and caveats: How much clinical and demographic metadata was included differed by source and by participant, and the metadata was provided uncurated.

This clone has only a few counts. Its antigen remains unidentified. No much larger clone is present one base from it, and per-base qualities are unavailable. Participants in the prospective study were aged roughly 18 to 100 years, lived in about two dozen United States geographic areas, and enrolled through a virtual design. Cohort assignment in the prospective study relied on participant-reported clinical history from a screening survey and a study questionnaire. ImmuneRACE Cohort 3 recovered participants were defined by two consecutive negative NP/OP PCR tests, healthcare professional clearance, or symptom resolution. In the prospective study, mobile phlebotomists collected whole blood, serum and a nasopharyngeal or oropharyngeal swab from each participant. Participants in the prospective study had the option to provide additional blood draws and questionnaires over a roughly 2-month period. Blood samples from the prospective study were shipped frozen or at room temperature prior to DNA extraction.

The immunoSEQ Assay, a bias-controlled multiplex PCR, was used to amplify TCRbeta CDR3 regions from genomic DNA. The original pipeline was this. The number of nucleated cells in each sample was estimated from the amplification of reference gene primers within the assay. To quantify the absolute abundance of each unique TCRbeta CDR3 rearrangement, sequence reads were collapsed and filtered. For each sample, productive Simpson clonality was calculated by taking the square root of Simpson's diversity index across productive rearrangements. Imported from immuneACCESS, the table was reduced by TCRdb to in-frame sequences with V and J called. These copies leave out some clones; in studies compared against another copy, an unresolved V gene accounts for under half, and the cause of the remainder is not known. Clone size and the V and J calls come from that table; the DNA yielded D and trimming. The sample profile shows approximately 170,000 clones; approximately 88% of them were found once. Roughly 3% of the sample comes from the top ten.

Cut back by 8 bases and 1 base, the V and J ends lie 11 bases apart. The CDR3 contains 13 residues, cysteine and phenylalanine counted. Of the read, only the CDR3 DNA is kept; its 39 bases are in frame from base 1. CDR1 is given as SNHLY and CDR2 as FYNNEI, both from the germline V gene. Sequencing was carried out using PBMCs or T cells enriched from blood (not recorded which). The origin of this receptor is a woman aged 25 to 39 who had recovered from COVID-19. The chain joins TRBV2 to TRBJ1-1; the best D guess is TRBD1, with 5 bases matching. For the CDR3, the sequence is CASGQRRNTEAFF. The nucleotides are TGTGCCAGCGGACAACGCAGGAACACTGAAGCTTTCTTT.